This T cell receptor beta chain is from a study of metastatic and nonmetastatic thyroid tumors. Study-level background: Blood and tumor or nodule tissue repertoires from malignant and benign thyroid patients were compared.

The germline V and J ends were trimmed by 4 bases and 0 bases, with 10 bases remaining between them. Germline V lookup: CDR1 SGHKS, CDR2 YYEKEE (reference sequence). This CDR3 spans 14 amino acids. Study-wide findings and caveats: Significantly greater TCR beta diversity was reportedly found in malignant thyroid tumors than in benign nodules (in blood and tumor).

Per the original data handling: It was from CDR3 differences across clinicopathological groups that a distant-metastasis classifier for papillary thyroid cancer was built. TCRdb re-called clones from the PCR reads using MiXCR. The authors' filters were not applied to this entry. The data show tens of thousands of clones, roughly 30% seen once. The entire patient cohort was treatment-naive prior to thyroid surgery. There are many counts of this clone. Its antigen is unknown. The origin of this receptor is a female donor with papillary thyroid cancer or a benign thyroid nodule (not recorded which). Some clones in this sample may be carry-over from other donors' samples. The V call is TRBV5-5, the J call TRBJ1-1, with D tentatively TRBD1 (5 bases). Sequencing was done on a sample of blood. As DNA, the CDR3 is TGTGCCAGCAGCCCTACGGGGGTGAACACTGAAGCTTTCTTT. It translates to CASSPTGVNTEAFF.